The source of this TCR beta chain is a study of shared clonotypes between healthy human individuals. V lost 7 bases, J lost 4 bases, and 11 bases stayed unmatched. The CDR3 runs 15 residues. CDR1 is SQVTM, CDR2 ANQGSEA, per germline. Sorted-subset replicate PCR reactions contained 200 to 250 ng DNA, corresponding to tens of thousands of T cell genomes. Generated by immunoSEQ multiplex PCR, the TCRdb table keeps only in-frame clones and is missing some. The table shows about 2.1 million clones, with about 94% occurring only once. The naive CD8 fraction comprised CD45RO-negative cells positively selected for CCR7 and excluded terminally differentiated effector memory CD45RA+ cells.

This chain joins TRBV29-1 and TRBJ2-7; 12 nucleotides match TRBD2. This clonotype originated in a man younger than 35 in good health. Some clones in this sample may be carry-over from other donors' samples. Specimen: naive CD8+ T cells from PBMCs. In DNA, the CDR3 is TGCAGCGCTGAGGCCCCGGGACTAGCGGGTTACGAGCAGTACTTC. Protein: CSAEAPGLAGYEQYF.